The present TCR beta chain was sequenced within a study of blood T cell repertoires in COVID-19. Study overall: Sites in the United States, Italy and Spain provided acute and convalescent COVID-19 samples. PBMCs, B-cell-depleted T cells, or T cells were the source of the cDNA or gDNA that made up the material.

Losses at the gene ends were 2 bases for V and 6 bases for J; bases not matched to a gene: 9. This CDR3 comprises 16 residues. Germline V gene lookup returns CDR1 LNHDA and CDR2 SQIVND (reference sequence). In the authors' methods: Counts of nucleated cells, estimated from reference gene primer amplification, were obtained. This table comes from immunoSEQ multiplex PCR, and its TCRdb copy is limited to in-frame clones, with some not included. V and J calls plus clone size are reproduced from that table; the DNA served to infer D and trimming. Here the sample spans around 150,000 clones, roughly 81% being singletons.

The sequence came from a woman aged 50 to 65 with active or convalescent COVID-19. The rearrangement links TRBV19 to TRBJ2-1; 8 nucleotides agree with TRBD2. Sequencing input: peripheral blood. The CDR3 coding sequence is TGTGCCAGTAGTATAATAGAAGGCGGGGGGCCCAATGAGCAGTTCTTC. It codes for CASSIIEGGGPNEQFF.